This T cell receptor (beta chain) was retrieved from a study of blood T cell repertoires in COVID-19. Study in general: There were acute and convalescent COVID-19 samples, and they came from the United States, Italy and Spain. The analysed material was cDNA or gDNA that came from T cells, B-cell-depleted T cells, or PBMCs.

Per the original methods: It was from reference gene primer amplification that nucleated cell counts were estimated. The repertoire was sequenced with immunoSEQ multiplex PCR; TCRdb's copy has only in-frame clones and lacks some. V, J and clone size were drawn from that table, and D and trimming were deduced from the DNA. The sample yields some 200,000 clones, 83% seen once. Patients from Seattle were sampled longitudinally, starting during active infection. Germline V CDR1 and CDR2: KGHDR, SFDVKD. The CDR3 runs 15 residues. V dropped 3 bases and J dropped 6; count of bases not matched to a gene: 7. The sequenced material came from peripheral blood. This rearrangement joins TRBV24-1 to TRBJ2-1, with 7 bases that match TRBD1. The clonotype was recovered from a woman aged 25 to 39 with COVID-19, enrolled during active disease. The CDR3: CATSDPGRGSNEQFF. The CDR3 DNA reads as TGTGCCACCAGTGATCCGGGCAGGGGGAGCAATGAGCAGTTCTTC.